This TCR beta chain derives from a study of T cells after yellow fever vaccination (dated by TCRdb to about 2019). For the study in its entirety: The SMART-Seq v4 Ultra Low Input RNA kit was used to prepare libraries from fractions with low cell numbers. Bulk TCR alpha and beta repertoires were sequenced longitudinally to track T-cell clones before and after primary and booster YFV17D yellow fever vaccination. The cohort comprised two healthy male donors, one aged 18 to 29 and one aged 30 to 40 years. Blood was collected at multiple timepoints before and after primary and secondary immunization, and bulk PBMC replicates and cell subsets were isolated.

What this sample's treatment or condition label stands for: live attenuated yellow fever vaccine strain. PBMCs were isolated from peripheral blood using a standard Ficoll-Paque protocol. CD4 and CD8 T-cell fractions were isolated with Dynabeads CD4 and CD8 positive selection kits. TriZol was used to extract RNA from bulk PBMCs, from CD4 and CD8 fractions, and from dextramer-positive and dextramer-negative fractions. On this clonotype itself: The target of this receptor is not known. Nothing much larger sits one base from this clone, and base qualities are not available.

V and J are truncated by 3 bases and 0 bases respectively, leaving an intervening sequence of 18 bases. CDR1 and CDR2 are read off the germline V gene (reference sequence) as DFQATT and SNEGSKA. The CDR3 runs 16 residues from the cysteine to the phenylalanine. The sequence is cut down to CDR3 DNA, 48 bases in frame from base 1. Broad study findings and their caveats: Compared with the primary T-cell response, the secondary T-cell response was weaker but faster, peaking on day 5 rather than day 15. A small share of clonotypes occurred in both CD4 and CD8 compartments, likely arising from convergent recombination. Most clones expanded after primary vaccination (around 96% of CD4 and 70% to 90% of CD8) were re-detected after the booster, suggesting that broad memory maintenance occurred. FACS-sorted repertoires could contain abundant contaminating clonotypes from the bulk population, so computational filtering was required. Because the study included only two donors, the extent to which the findings can be generalized is limited.

TCR cDNA was synthesized by 5'RACE template switching, through which a universal primer site and unique molecular identifiers were introduced. cDNA synthesis was primed from both the TCR alpha and TCR beta constant segments. Libraries were amplified in two PCR steps, with sample barcodes and sequencing adapters added in the second step. Sequencing of libraries was done on Illumina HiSeq 2500 (2x100 bp) or NovaSeq (2x150 bp). Per the authors' processing: Reads were demultiplexed and collapsed into UMI consensus sequences with MIGEC, and V(D)J alignment was performed with MiXCR. Vaccine-responding clonotypes were defined with edgeR using replicate PBMC samples, requiring FDR below 0.01 and a log2 fold change above 5 up to day 15. Each bulk clonotype was labeled CD4 or CD8 based on which sequenced repertoire, CD4 or CD8, contained the clonotype at higher abundance. TCRdb ran its own pipeline on the public reads, namely fastp trimming at Q25 and MiXCR clone calling, and kept in-frame beta chains. Records with the same CDR3 protein are collapsed into one entry carrying the most frequent genes and DNA. TCRdb, not the authors, supplied the V and J calls. In this sample the table shows approximately 300,000 distinct CDR3 sequences, over 10% of which occur a single time. Less than 0.55% of the sample comes from the top ten.

The V and J genes are TRBV20-1 and TRBJ2-7; the D gene is perhaps TRBD1, from 6 matching bases. This clonotype was obtained from a man younger than 40 who received the YFV17D yellow fever vaccine. This specimen was CD4+ T cells sorted from PBMCs, taken 45 days after the yellow fever booster vaccination. The CDR3 is CSASPTGQLGSYEQYF. The nucleotide sequence is given as TGCAGTGCTAGCCCCACCGGACAGCTCGGCTCCTACGAGCAGTACTTC.